This record looks at one T cell receptor beta chain sequence and its context. The table came from immunoSEQ multiplex PCR; TCRdb's copy has only in-frame clones and leaves some out. In the table there are about 220,000 clones, 85% to 90% of which are singletons. This specimen belongs to a study of cytomegalovirus exposure and HLA in healthy donors. This CDR3 is built from 14 residues. Germline lookup yields CDR1 SGHAT and CDR2 FQNNGV. Trimming stripped 1 base from V and 4 bases from J, with 10 bases between. The specimen was PBMCs. The chain has TRBV11-2 and TRBJ1-2, with TRBD1 as a possible D gene (5 bases). The TCR originated in a woman under 30 in good health and CMV-seronegative. The CDR3 reads CASSLVTGGYGYTF. Written as DNA, the CDR3 is TGTGCCAGCAGCTTAGTAACAGGTGGCTATGGCTACACCTTC.